One and the same sample provided the 25 T cell receptor beta chains below, sequenced in a study of blood T cells in healthy people across ages. A J-beta primer mix and a sample-barcoded 5' primer were used in a second PCR of roughly 6 to 11 cycles. TCRdb analysed the 5' RACE reads with MiXCR anew, one entry per CDR3 protein. The table has 710,000 or so distinct CDR3 sequences, about 34% seen once; the top ten hold approximately 15%. Material for sequencing was blood. These receptors were obtained from a woman at least 80 years old in good health.

This clonotype was counted many times. The rearrangement joins TRBV7-9 to TRBJ1-2, with D hard to call. The germline V gene encodes CDR1 SEHNR and CDR2 FQNEAQ (reference sequence). The length of the CDR3 is 15 residues. Trimming pared 1 base from V and 5 bases from J, leaving 14 bases between. The CDR3 region is CASSLGARVEYGYTF. The CDR3 DNA follows: TGTGCCAGCAGCTTAGGAGCAAGGGTGGAATATGGCTACACCTTC.

This rearrangement joins TRBV5-4 to TRBJ2-3; TRBD2 aligns across 10 bases. V trimming: 5 bases; J trimming: 4 bases; junction bases outside the gene matches: 16. CDR3 size: 18 residues. CDR1 is SGHNT and CDR2 is YYREEE in the germline V gene (reference sequence). Here the CDR3 reads CASRGPGLARAPPDTQYF. The DNA for the CDR3 is TGTGCCAGCAGAGGGCCGGGACTAGCGAGGGCCCCACCAGATACGCAGTATTTT.

The chain has TRBV5-1 and TRBJ2-7; no clear D. The DNA end lines up better with TRBJ2-5; the J call may be wrong. The CDR3 extends over 15 amino acids. The germline V gene encodes CDR1 SGHRS and CDR2 YFSETQ. Here the CDR3 DNA reads TGCGCCAGCAACGTCGGCAGTTCCCATAAAGAGACCCAGTACTTC. The encoded protein is CASNVGSSHKETQYF.

This clonotype was seen a handful of times. This rearrangement joins TRBV2 to TRBJ2-3; 8 nucleotides align to TRBD2. The CDR3 is made up of 16 amino acids. The germline V gene has CDR1 SNHLY and CDR2 FYNNEI. Germline trimming cut 8 bases from V and 6 bases from J; bases unmatched to any gene: 16. CDR3 region: CASRPGRGALSDTQYF. The CDR3 nucleotides are TGTGCCAGCCGACCGGGGCGGGGGGCCCTCAGCGATACGCAGTATTTT.

There are many counts of this clonotype. The chain has TRBV6-6 and TRBJ1-5; D is possibly TRBD1 (5 bases). The length of the CDR3 is 13 residues. With 2 bases removed from V and 7 bases from J, the gap between germline ends came to 9 bases. Germline loops: CDR1 MNHNY, CDR2 SVGAGI (reference sequence). CDR3 amino acids: CASSYPGQQPQHF. DNA of the CDR3: TGTGCCAGCAGTTACCCCGGACAACAGCCCCAGCATTTT.

The rearrangement joins TRBV7-2 to TRBJ2-7; D tentatively reads TRBD1 or TRBD2 (6 bases each). The CDR3 length is 16 residues. V was trimmed by 3 bases and J by 3 bases, leaving 18 bases between them. In germline, CDR1 is SGHTA, CDR2 FQGNSA. The CDR3 DNA sequence: TGTGCCAGCAGCTTGGGGGGCAGGGCAGAACTCTACGAGCAGTACTTC. It specifies CASSLGGRAELYEQYF.

Comments on this clonotype: Just one base apart from a much larger clone, this may be a read error. The CDR3 DNA reads TGTGCCAGCCTGTCGGGACTAGCACCCAATGAGCAGTACTTC. Amino acids: CASLSGLAPNEQYF. This chain uses TRBV6-1 with TRBJ2-7; 9 bases match TRBD2. From germline, CDR1 is MNHNS and CDR2 SASEGT. Trimming cost V 8 bases and J 7 bases; bases outside gene matches: 12. The CDR3 contains 14 residues.

Comments on this clonotype: One base away lies a much larger clone, so this may be a sequencing read error. This chain links TRBV5-6 with TRBJ1-2; 7 bases map to TRBD1. The CDR3 covers 16 residues. From germline, CDR1 is SGHDT and CDR2 YYEEEE. The CDR3 nucleotides are TGTGCCAGCAGCCTCTCGGGGACAGCCGCTAACTATGGCTGCACCTTC. Translating gives CASSLSGTAANYGCTF.

This clonotype was detected only a few times. V gene TRBV25-1 combines with J gene TRBJ2-7; D is undetermined. Germline CDR1 is MGHDK and CDR2 is SYGVNS. The CDR3 extends over 14 amino acids. V lost 1 base and J 2 bases, leaving 9 bases between the germline ends. CDR3 DNA sequence: TGTGCCAGCAGTGAATCCTCCGGGCCCTACGAGCAGTACTTC. Its translation is CASSESSGPYEQYF.

This clonotype was counted between two and nine times. This chain connects TRBV30 to TRBJ1-4; tentative D call: TRBD1 (6 bases). Looked up from germline, CDR1 is GTSNPN and CDR2 is SVGIG (reference sequence). V lost 2 bases, J lost 6 bases, and 10 bases lay in between. The CDR3 consists of 13 residues. Written as DNA, the CDR3 is TGTGCCTGGAGTACGAACAGGGATGAAAAACTGTTTTTT. This encodes CAWSTNRDEKLFF.

This clonotype turned up a few times. The chain is built from TRBV30 and TRBJ2-5; 8 bases line up with TRBD1. V trimming: 8 bases; J trimming: 5 bases; junction bases outside the gene matches: 13. CDR1 is GTSNPN, CDR2 SVGIG, per germline (reference sequence). The CDR3 has 14 amino acids. CDR3 region: CALILGTGKETQYF. In nucleotides, the CDR3 is TGTGCCCTCATCCTGGGGACAGGCAAGGAGACCCAGTACTTC.

At least ten counts were recorded for this clonotype. The chain carries TRBV12-3 or TRBV12-4 and TRBJ2-1, with D possibly TRBD2 on 7 matching bases. V dropped 6 bases and J dropped 3 bases, with 15 bases sitting between them. The CDR3 contains 15 residues. CDR3 in DNA: TGTGCCAGCAGCTGGGGGGGCGGGGGCTACAATGAGCAGTTCTTC. It yields the protein CASSWGGGGYNEQFF.

This clonotype appeared many times. This chain joins TRBV6-6 and TRBJ2-7; no definite D call. The CDR3 extends over 15 amino acids. With 0 bases removed from V and 1 base from J, the gap between germline ends came to 10 bases. Per the germline V gene, CDR1 is MNHNY and CDR2 is SVGAGI (reference sequence). As DNA, the CDR3 is TGTGCCAGCAGTTACTCGTCCAATCCTTCCTACGAGCAGTACTTC. It encodes CASSYSSNPSYEQYF.

As regards this clonotype: It may be a read error: a sequence one base away is much more abundant. The V gene is TRBV2, the J gene TRBJ1-2; a weak D match, TRBD1 (6 bases). Trimming removed 6 bases at V and 4 bases at J, with 12 bases between. There are 13 residues in the CDR3. The germline V gene encodes CDR1 SNHLY and CDR2 FYNNEI. CDR3 DNA: TGTGCCAGCAGACGCGGACAGCCCTATGGCTACACCTTC. Its translation is CASRRGQPYGYTF.

The CDR3 protein is CASSYGFRGNSGYTF. The CDR3 DNA follows: TGTGCCAGCAGTTACGGGTTCAGGGGGAACAGTGGCTACACCTTC. The chain joins TRBV27 to TRBJ1-2, with TRBD1 matching 7 bases. V dropped 4 bases and J dropped 7; count of bases not matched to a gene: 12. Germline CDR1 and CDR2: MNHEY and SMNVEV (reference sequence). CDR3 size: 15 residues.

This clonotype appeared many times. V is TRBV6-5 and J is TRBJ1-2; possibly TRBD1 for D (6 bases). The CDR3 loop spans 12 amino acids. The V gene lost 5 bases and the J gene lost 6 bases, with 10 bases spanning the gap. Germline CDR1 and CDR2: MNHEY and SVGAGI. CDR3: CASSGGADGYTF. CDR3 DNA: TGTGCCAGCAGTGGGGGGGCGGATGGCTACACCTTC.

This clonotype was detected many times. The V and J genes are TRBV10-3 and TRBJ2-7; D is tentatively TRBD1 or TRBD2 (6 bases each). Germline values: CDR1 ENHRY, CDR2 SYGVKD. With 6 bases removed from V and 4 bases from J, the gap between germline ends came to 16 bases. The CDR3 extends over 14 amino acids. The CDR3 nucleotides are TGTGCCATCAGACCCACGGGGGCGGGTTACGAGCAGTACTTC. It codes for CAIRPTGAGYEQYF.

Regarding this clonotype: A read error is possible here, since a much larger clone lies one base away. This rearrangement joins TRBV29-1 to TRBJ1-1, with unresolved D. The length of the CDR3 is 14 residues. CDR1 and CDR2 (germline): SQVTM, ANQGSEA. Trimming stripped 4 bases from V and 1 base from J, with 13 bases between. CDR3 residues: CSVGRAATNTEAFF. CDR3 in DNA: TGCAGCGTTGGGCGGGCAGCTACGAACACTGAAGCTTTCTTT.

This clonotype has a count of ten or more. V gene TRBV4-1 combines with J gene TRBJ2-7, with TRBD1 matching over 8 bases. The germline V gene encodes CDR1 MGHRA and CDR2 YSYEKL. This CDR3 has 14 amino acids. Germline trimming cut 4 bases from V and 5 bases from J; bases unmatched to any gene: 7. The CDR3 sequence is CASSRPGQAHEQYF. The CDR3 DNA is TGCGCCAGCAGCCGACCGGGACAGGCCCACGAGCAGTACTTC.

This clonotype showed up just a few times. A much larger clone sits a single nucleotide away, making a read error possible. This chain links TRBV7-2 with TRBJ2-1; no clear D gene. The CDR3 loop spans 12 amino acids. Trimming removed 8 bases at V and 8 bases at J, with 13 bases between. CDR1 and CDR2 (germline): SGHTA, FQGNSA. The chain's CDR3 is CASGPDWHEQFF. CDR3 DNA sequence: TGTGCCAGCGGCCCCGACTGGCATGAGCAGTTCTTC. Full variable domain (missing parts from reference TRBV7-2 and TRBJ2-1): GAGVSQSPSNKVTEKGKDVELRCDPISGHTALYWYRQSLGQGLEFLIYFQGNSAPDKSGLPSDRFSAERTGGSVSTLTIQRTQQEDSAVYLCASGPDWHEQFFGPGTRLTVL.

This clonotype occurred many times. The J gene is TRBJ2-5, the V gene TRBV15, with 8 bases that match TRBD2. Germline V gene sequence: CDR1 LNHNV, CDR2 YYDKDF (reference sequence). The CDR3 totals 13 residues. V was clipped by 9 bases and J by 6 bases; unmatched bases: 9. CDR3 bases: TGTGCCACGTCTCCGCGGGGGGCAAAGACCCAGTACTTC. This gives the protein CATSPRGAKTQYF.

The chain joins TRBV29-1 to TRBJ2-1; tentatively, D is TRBD1 or TRBD2 (7 bases each). With 2 bases removed from V and 6 bases from J, the gap between germline ends came to 14 bases. The CDR3 covers 14 residues. Germline CDR1 is SQVTM and CDR2 is ANQGSEA. The CDR3 is CSVELGEGANEQFF. DNA of the CDR3: TGCAGCGTTGAACTGGGGGAGGGGGCCAATGAGCAGTTCTTC.

As concerns this clonotype: A clone one base away is much larger, so this may be a read error. The V call is TRBV30, the J call TRBJ2-3; 10 bases are a match to TRBD2. This CDR3 has 16 residues. CDR1 and CDR2 from the germline V gene are GTSNPN and SVGIG (reference sequence). The junction had 7 bases not matched to a gene; V was cut back by 0 bases and J by 4 bases. This CDR3 reads CAWSVRVGTSADTQYF. The CDR3 nucleotides are TGTGCCTGGAGTGTACGTGTGGGGACTAGCGCAGATACGCAGTATTTT.

This clonotype has at least ten counts. The chain carries TRBV29-1 and TRBJ2-5; D is possibly TRBD2 (6 bases). Germline CDR1 SQVTM, CDR2 ANQGSEA. This CDR3 has 11 amino acids. The V and J ends lost 7 bases and 2 bases respectively, with 8 bases between them. The CDR3 DNA reads as TGCAGCGCCGGGACTCAAGAGACCCAGTACTTC. Amino acid sequence: CSAGTQETQYF. The entire variable domain, with the rest obtained from reference TRBV29-1 and TRBJ2-5, is as follows: SAVISQKPSRDICQRGTSLTIQCQVDSQVTMMFWYRQQPGQSLTLIATANQGSEATYESGFVIDKFPISRPNLTFSTLTVSNMSPEDSSIYLCSAGTQETQYFGPGTRLLVL.

In this sample, this clonotype turned up many times. This sequence joins TRBV28 and TRBJ1-2; a possible D gene is TRBD1 (6 bases). The germline gives CDR1 MDHEN, CDR2 SYDVKM. V was clipped by 8 bases and J by 4 bases, with 11 bases between them. The CDR3 is 12 residues long. The CDR3, as DNA: TGTGCCAGCGCGGGCAGGGGCTATGGCTACACCTTC. It is translated as CASAGRGYGYTF.